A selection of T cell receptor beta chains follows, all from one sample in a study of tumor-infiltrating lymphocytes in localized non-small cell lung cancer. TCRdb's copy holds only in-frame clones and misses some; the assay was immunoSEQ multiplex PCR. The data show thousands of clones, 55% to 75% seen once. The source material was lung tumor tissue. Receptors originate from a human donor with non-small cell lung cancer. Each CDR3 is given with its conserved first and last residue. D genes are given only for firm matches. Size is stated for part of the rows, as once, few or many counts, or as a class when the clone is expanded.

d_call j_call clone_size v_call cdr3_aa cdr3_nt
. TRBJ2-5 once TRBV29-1 CSVELGGETQYF TGCAGCGTTGAACTGGGGGGCGAGACCCAGTACTTC
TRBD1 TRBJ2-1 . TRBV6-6 CASSHTPTGNEQFF TGTGCCAGCAGTCACACCCCGACAGGGAATGAGCAGTTCTTC
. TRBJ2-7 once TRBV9 CASSVAGELSYEQYF TGTGCCAGCAGCGTAGCGGGAGAACTCTCCTACGAGCAGTACTTC
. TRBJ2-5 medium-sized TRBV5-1 CASSLVETQYF TGCGCCAGCAGCTTGGTGGAGACCCAGTACTTC
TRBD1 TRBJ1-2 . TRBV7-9 CASSSSARTGVYGYTF TGTGCCAGCAGCTCCTCGGCCCGGACAGGCGTCTATGGCTACACCTTC
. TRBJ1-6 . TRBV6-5 CASSPWTDSPLHF TGTGCCAGCAGTCCATGGACAGATTCACCCCTCCACTTT
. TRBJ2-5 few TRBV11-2 CASSLQGTQETQYF TGTGCCAGCAGCTTACAGGGCACCCAAGAGACCCAGTACTTC
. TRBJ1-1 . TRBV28 CASSLIPGKGGGTEAFF TGTGCCAGCAGTTTAATACCGGGAAAGGGAGGAGGCACTGAAGCTTTCTTT
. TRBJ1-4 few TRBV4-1 CASSQEATGNEKLFF TGCGCCAGCAGCCAAGAGGCGACGGGGAATGAAAAACTGTTTTTT
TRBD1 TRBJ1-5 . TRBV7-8 CASSSTGSRSNQPQHF TGTGCCAGCAGCTCGACAGGGAGCCGGAGCAATCAGCCCCAGCATTTT
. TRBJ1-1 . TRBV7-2 CASSLDRNTEAFF TGTGCCAGCAGCCTAGACAGGAACACTGAAGCTTTCTTT
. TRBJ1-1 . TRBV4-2 CASSQVDPQGLTEAFF TGTGCCAGCAGCCAAGTCGATCCCCAAGGGCTCACTGAAGCTTTCTTT
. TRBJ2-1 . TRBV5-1 CASSPRGRGSYNEQFF TGCGCCAGCAGCCCCCGGGGGCGGGGCTCCTACAATGAGCAGTTCTTC
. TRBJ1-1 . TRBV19 CASSYQTALNTEAFF TGTGCCAGTAGTTACCAGACAGCACTGAACACTGAAGCTTTCTTT
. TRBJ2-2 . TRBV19 CASSISGAVTGELFF TGTGCCAGTAGTATTTCAGGGGCGGTAACCGGGGAGCTGTTTTTT
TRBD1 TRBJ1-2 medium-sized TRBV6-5 CASSRNPSGGYGYTF TGTGCCAGCAGCCGGAATCCCTCAGGGGGCTATGGCTACACCTTC
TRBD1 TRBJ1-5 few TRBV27 CASSSGTGGMGQPQHF TGTGCCAGCAGTTCTGGGACAGGGGGTATGGGGCAGCCCCAGCATTTT
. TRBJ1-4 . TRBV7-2 CASSFSPLGGGKKLFF TGTGCCAGCAGTTTCTCCCCGTTAGGCGGGGGTAAAAAACTGTTTTTT
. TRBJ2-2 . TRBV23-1 CARGANTGELFF TGCGCCAGAGGCGCTAACACCGGGGAGCTGTTTTTT
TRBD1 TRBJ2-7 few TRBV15 CATSRPGTAYEQYF TGTGCCACCAGCAGACCCGGGACAGCCTACGAGCAGTACTTC
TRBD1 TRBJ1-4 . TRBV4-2 CASSQEGVGQGGEKLFF TGTGCCAGCAGCCAAGAGGGGGTAGGACAGGGAGGTGAAAAACTGTTTTTT
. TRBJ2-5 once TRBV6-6 CASSYSETQYF TGTGCCAGCAGTTACTCGGAGACCCAGTACTTC
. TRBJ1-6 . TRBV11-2 CASSFVGMNSPLHF TGTGCCAGCAGCTTCGTCGGAATGAATTCACCCCTCCACTTT
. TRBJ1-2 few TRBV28 CASSSPYDQRPYGYTF TGTGCCAGCAGTTCCCCCTACGATCAGCGGCCCTATGGCTACACCTTC
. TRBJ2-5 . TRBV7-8 CASSLVPHTTQETQYF TGTGCCAGCAGCTTAGTTCCCCACACCACCCAAGAGACCCAGTACTTC
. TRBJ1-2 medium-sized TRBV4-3 CASSQSVGGPGYTF TGCGCCAGCAGCCAATCGGTGGGGGGTCCTGGCTACACCTTC
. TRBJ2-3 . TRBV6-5 CASSSALRSTDTQYF TGTGCCAGCAGCTCTGCCCTCCGTAGCACAGATACGCAGTATTTT
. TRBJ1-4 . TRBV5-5 CASSFGGDEKLFF TGTGCCAGCAGCTTCGGAGGGGATGAAAAACTGTTTTTT
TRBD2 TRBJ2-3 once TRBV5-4 CASSITSGRRADTQYF TGTGCCAGCAGCATCACTAGCGGGAGGAGGGCAGATACGCAGTATTTT
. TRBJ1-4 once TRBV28 CASRGGFEKLFF TGTGCCAGCAGGGGAGGGTTTGAAAAACTGTTTTTT
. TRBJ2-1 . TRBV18 CASSPQGRDEQFF TGTGCCAGCTCACCTCAGGGAAGGGATGAGCAGTTCTTC
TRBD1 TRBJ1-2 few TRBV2 CASSVDRENGYTF TGTGCCAGCAGCGTCGACAGGGAGAACGGCTACACCTTC
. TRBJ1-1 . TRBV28 CASSGPEGTEAFF TGTGCCAGTAGCGGACCTGAGGGGACTGAAGCTTTCTTT
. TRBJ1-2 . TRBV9 CASSVGPGSYTF TGTGCCAGCAGCGTAGGTCCGGGTTCCTACACCTTC
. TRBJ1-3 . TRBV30 CAWSRRGSAGNTIYF TGTGCCTGGAGTCGGAGGGGAAGTGCTGGAAACACCATATATTTT
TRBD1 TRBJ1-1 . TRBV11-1 CASSWDSEGLAFF TGTGCCAGCAGCTGGGACAGCGAGGGGTTGGCTTTCTTT
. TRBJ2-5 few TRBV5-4 CASNRRGRERDQYF TGTGCCAGCAACAGGAGGGGGCGGGAGCGGGACCAGTACTTC
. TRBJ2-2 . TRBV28 CASSPTPGLQNTGELFF TGTGCCAGCAGCCCTACCCCGGGACTCCAGAACACCGGGGAGCTGTTTTTT
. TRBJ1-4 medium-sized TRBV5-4 CASSGEGSNEKLFF TGTGCCAGCAGCGGGGAAGGCTCTAATGAAAAACTGTTTTTT
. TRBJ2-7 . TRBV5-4 CASSPRGNVYEQYF TGTGCCAGCAGCCCGCGAGGGAATGTCTACGAGCAGTACTTC
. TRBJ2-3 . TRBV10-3 CAIGGTDTQYF TGTGCCATCGGGGGCACAGATACGCAGTATTTT